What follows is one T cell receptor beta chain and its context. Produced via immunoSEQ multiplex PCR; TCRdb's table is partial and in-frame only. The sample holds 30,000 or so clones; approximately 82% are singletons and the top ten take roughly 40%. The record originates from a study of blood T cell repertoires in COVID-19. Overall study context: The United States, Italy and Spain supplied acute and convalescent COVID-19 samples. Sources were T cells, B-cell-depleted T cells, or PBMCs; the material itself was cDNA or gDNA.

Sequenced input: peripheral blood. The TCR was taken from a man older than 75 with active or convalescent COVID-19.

DNA of the CDR3: TGTGCCAGCAGTTACGCGGCCGGACAGACGAACACTGAAGCTTTCTTT. Translating gives CASSYAAGQTNTEAFF. The chain couples TRBV6-5 to TRBJ1-1, with D perhaps matching TRBD1 (6 bases). The CDR3 is 16 residues long. Germline CDR1 MNHEY, CDR2 SVGAGI. Deletions cut 2 bases from V and 1 base from J, with 14 bases between.